This is a list of T cell receptor beta chains from one sample in a study of blood T cell repertoires in COVID-19. The data were produced by immunoSEQ multiplex PCR, yet TCRdb's version contains in-frame clones alone and is incomplete. The repertoire consists of 400,000 or so clones, with more than 75% occurring once and the leading ten covering 1.5% to 2.5%. The sequenced material came from PBMCs or T cells enriched from blood (not recorded which). The receptors here all came from a middle-aged man in a cohort exposed to, infected with or recovered from COVID-19 (not recorded which). Each CDR3 is given with its conserved first and last residue. A D gene is named only where the DNA matches it firmly. The size entry is marked missing in some rows and otherwise reads once, few, many or a size class.

19	NA	NA	TRBV21-1	TRBJ2-4	CASSRMGSSGNLSKNIQYF
14	few	NA	TRBV6-1	TRBJ1-2	CASSEGWRVGGYTF
14	NA	NA	TRBV5-6	TRBJ2-7	CASRVWGLGDEQYF
12	NA	NA	TRBV28	TRBJ2-1	CASSFGTSEQFF
14	NA	TRBD1	TRBV3-1/TRBV3-2	TRBJ1-2	CASSPTGGRYGYTF
15	NA	NA	TRBV27	TRBJ2-3	CASSSGPGRSDTQYF
11	NA	NA	TRBV18	TRBJ2-7	CASSTGYEQYF
12	few	NA	TRBV5-1	TRBJ2-7	CASRSTSYEQYF
16	NA	TRBD1	TRBV5-3	TRBJ1-2	CARSLGGTGGGEGYTF
13	NA	TRBD2	TRBV18	TRBJ2-3	CASSTTSEGTQYF
16	NA	NA	TRBV13	TRBJ1-4	CASSLSHRVTNEKLFF
12	once	NA	TRBV2	TRBJ1-5	CASSEPNQPQHF
15	NA	NA	TRBV5-1	TRBJ1-1	CASSLEEVENTEAFF
15	NA	TRBD1	TRBV10-2	TRBJ1-2	CATTGQGARNYGYTF
15	NA	NA	TRBV11-2	TRBJ2-5	CASSIQSGRRETQYF
14	NA	TRBD2	TRBV6-1	TRBJ2-1	CASSELGLGYEQFF
13	NA	NA	TRBV5-1	TRBJ1-4	CASSRGTNEKLFF
15	NA	NA	TRBV5-1	TRBJ2-1	CASNALPTGYNEQFF
13	NA	TRBD1	TRBV10-2	TRBJ2-1	CASDGTGYNEQFF
13	NA	TRBD1	TRBV27	TRBJ1-4	CASSFGTGGKLFF
16	NA	TRBD1	TRBV3-1/TRBV3-2	TRBJ1-3	CASSLTGGHSGNTIYF
15	NA	NA	TRBV9	TRBJ2-5	CASSASLGGRETQYF
15	NA	NA	TRBV27	TRBJ1-6	CASSSQGQGRSPLHF
16	NA	TRBD2	TRBV6-1	TRBJ2-1	CASSELGGGIYNEQFF
15	NA	TRBD2	TRBV2	TRBJ2-1	CASRGTSGSLNEQFF
11	NA	TRBD2	TRBV6-5	TRBJ2-1	CASNGLAVQFF
14	NA	NA	TRBV7-9	TRBJ2-3	CASSYRQPTDTQYF
15	NA	TRBD1	TRBV30	TRBJ1-6	CAWMSGGFWNSPLHF
16	NA	TRBD1	TRBV6-1	TRBJ2-7	CASSEASTGGSYEQYF
13	NA	NA	TRBV5-5	TRBJ1-1	CASSFTPNTEAFF
12	NA	TRBD2	TRBV19	TRBJ2-1	CASTIAGGPQFF
14	NA	TRBD1	TRBV5-1	TRBJ1-1	CASSTSGGDTEAFF
18	NA	TRBD2	TRBV19	TRBJ2-1	CASSPGLAGGSSYNEQFF
14	NA	TRBD1	TRBV27	TRBJ2-1	CASSPGQVHGRQFF
14	NA	TRBD2	TRBV7-3	TRBJ2-1	CASSLGGLVNEQFF
17	NA	TRBD2	TRBV3-1/TRBV3-2	TRBJ2-3	CASSQVLAGGAQETQYF
16	once	TRBD1	TRBV27	TRBJ1-1	CASRPGGPSLNTEAFF
16	NA	TRBD2	TRBV5-1	TRBJ2-3	CASSIGTSGSRDTQYF
14	NA	TRBD2	TRBV5-1	TRBJ2-1	CASSPGAAGAEQFF
17	NA	TRBD2	TRBV10-1	TRBJ2-1	CASSESTSGTAYNEQFF
14	NA	TRBD2	TRBV9	TRBJ2-5	CASSATTSGGTQYF
15	NA	NA	TRBV18	TRBJ1-2	CASSPNLQQSYGYTF
13	NA	NA	TRBV30	TRBJ1-2	CAWSVGVGYGYTF
14	few	TRBD2	TRBV5-1	TRBJ2-7	CASSLGAGAYEQYF
14	NA	NA	TRBV5-1	TRBJ2-6	CASRGTTGANVLTF
13	NA	NA	TRBV30	TRBJ2-1	CAWKRIAYNEQFF
15	NA	NA	TRBV6-5	TRBJ2-7	CASGEIGSGPYEQYF
14	NA	NA	TRBV19	TRBJ1-4	CASSIVQGGEKLFF
15	NA	TRBD2	TRBV4-2	TRBJ2-3	CASSPESGRLGTQYF
17	NA	TRBD1	TRBV7-9	TRBJ1-2	CASSLWTGGASNYGYTF
15	NA	NA	TRBV3-1/TRBV3-2	TRBJ1-1	CASSQTTGGYTEAFF
15	NA	NA	TRBV7-6	TRBJ1-4	CASSHPGTDNEKLFF
15	NA	NA	TRBV7-9	TRBJ1-1	CASSAFGGLGTEAFF
14	NA	TRBD2	TRBV9	TRBJ2-3	CASSSRGSTDTQYF
14	once	NA	TRBV4-2	TRBJ1-2	CASSPAGDLYGYTF
16	NA	TRBD2	TRBV27	TRBJ2-7	CASSTHGLAGPYEQYF
14	NA	NA	TRBV28	TRBJ1-4	CASRKQGANEKLFF
16	NA	TRBD1	TRBV2	TRBJ1-3	CASSEGGQGGGNTIYF